The rows below give T cell receptor beta chains drawn from one sample of a study of CD8 T cells in Susac syndrome. TCRdb re-called the immunoSEQ multiplex PCR reads with MiXCR, one entry per CDR3 protein. The table includes about 130,000 distinct CDR3 sequences, 95% detected once. Sequencing was performed on CD8+ T cells from PBMCs. All receptors derive from a human donor with Susac syndrome. Both conserved end residues are part of each CDR3. D genes are given only for firm matches. Where a row states a size, it is once, few, many or the class of an expanded clone; other rows omit it.

NA	TRBV4-1	TRBJ1-1	NA	CASSQTSDGFEAFF	TGCGCCAGCAGCCAAACCTCGGACGGGTTTGAAGCTTTCTTT
NA	TRBV12-5	TRBJ1-1	NA	CASDLTNTEAFF	TGTGCTAGTGACCTGACCAACACTGAAGCTTTCTTT
NA	TRBV25-1	TRBJ2-3	TRBD1	CASNDRGGDTQYF	TGTGCCAGCAACGACAGGGGGGGGGATACGCAGTATTTT
NA	TRBV3-1	TRBJ1-2	NA	CASSQELTPHYGYTF	TGTGCCAGCAGCCAAGAACTGACTCCCCACTATGGCTACACCTTC
NA	TRBV9	TRBJ1-1	NA	CASSGTGMEGAFF	TGTGCCAGCAGCGGTACGGGGATGGAAGGGGCTTTCTTT
NA	TRBV11-2	TRBJ2-3	NA	CASSLWFERLDTQYF	TGTGCCAGCAGCTTATGGTTCGAGCGTTTAGATACGCAGTATTTT
NA	TRBV27	TRBJ1-2	TRBD1	CASTRGHGYTF	TGTGCCAGCACCAGGGGGCATGGCTACACCTTC
NA	TRBV19	TRBJ2-2	TRBD1	CASAHRGPAGELFF	TGTGCCAGTGCCCACAGGGGGCCGGCCGGGGAGCTGTTTTTT
NA	TRBV2	TRBJ2-7	NA	CAVMISAYEQYF	TGTGCCGTGATGATCAGTGCCTACGAGCAGTACTTC
NA	TRBV4-2	TRBJ1-2	NA	CASSQEDGQLNYGYTF	TGTGCCAGCAGCCAGGAAGACGGACAGCTTAACTATGGCTACACCTTC
NA	TRBV3-1	TRBJ2-1	TRBD2	CASSQGLAGYNEQFF	TGTGCCAGCAGCCAAGGACTAGCGGGGTACAATGAGCAGTTCTTC
NA	TRBV29-1	TRBJ1-1	NA	CSTSRNTEAFF	TGCAGCACCTCAAGGAACACTGAAGCTTTCTTT
NA	TRBV15	TRBJ2-1	NA	CATSREGRGNEQFF	TGTGCCACCAGCAGAGAGGGTAGGGGGAATGAGCAGTTCTTC
NA	TRBV2	TRBJ1-1	TRBD1	CASRETGGNTEAFF	TGTGCCAGCAGAGAGACAGGGGGCAACACTGAAGCTTTCTTT
NA	TRBV4-2	TRBJ2-1	TRBD2	CASSQERTSGVYNEQFF	TGTGCCAGCAGCCAAGAGCGCACTAGCGGGGTGTACAATGAGCAGTTCTTC
NA	TRBV2	TRBJ2-3	TRBD1	CASRGTGYHTDTQYF	TGTGCCAGCAGGGGGACAGGGTACCACACAGATACGCAGTATTTT
NA	TRBV9	TRBJ2-1	TRBD2	CASSVATSRHNEQFF	TGTGCCAGCAGCGTAGCGACTAGCCGCCACAATGAGCAGTTCTTC
NA	TRBV6-5	TRBJ1-1	TRBD1	CASTIGRGIEAFF	TGTGCCAGCACGATCGGCAGGGGGATTGAAGCTTTCTTT
NA	TRBV12-3/TRBV12-4	TRBJ2-1	TRBD2	CASSIGGLAGDEQFF	TGTGCCAGCAGCATCGGGGGACTAGCGGGAGATGAGCAGTTCTTC
NA	TRBV21-1	TRBJ1-2	NA	CASSKFPGWRGGYTF	TGTGCCAGCAGCAAATTCCCCGGTTGGCGGGGTGGCTACACCTTC
NA	TRBV7-6	TRBJ2-2	NA	CASSLAGYSNTGELFF	TGTGCCAGCAGCTTAGCGGGTTACTCGAACACCGGGGAGCTGTTTTTT
NA	TRBV29-1	TRBJ1-2	NA	CSVEDPLHYGYTF	TGCAGCGTTGAAGATCCTCTGCACTATGGCTACACCTTC
NA	TRBV7-6	TRBJ2-6	NA	CASSPTGDSGANVLTF	TGTGCCAGCAGCCCCACTGGGGACTCTGGGGCCAACGTCCTGACTTTC
NA	TRBV28	TRBJ2-5	NA	CASSPLNSGQETQYF	TGTGCCAGCAGTCCACTGAATAGTGGACAAGAGACCCAGTACTTC
few	TRBV3-1	TRBJ2-1	NA	CASSVNFEQFF	TGTGCCAGCAGTGTTAACTTTGAGCAGTTCTTC
NA	TRBV9	TRBJ1-1	TRBD1	CASSVPGTGLDTEAFF	TGTGCCAGCAGCGTCCCCGGGACAGGGTTGGACACTGAAGCTTTCTTT
NA	TRBV21-1	TRBJ2-6	NA	CASSTRGLAKFSGANVLTF	TGTGCCAGCAGCACCCGGGGACTAGCGAAGTTCTCTGGGGCCAACGTCCTGACTTTC
NA	TRBV20-1	TRBJ2-7	TRBD1	CSARRQGTYEQYF	TGCAGTGCTAGACGACAGGGGACTTACGAGCAGTACTTC
NA	TRBV7-9	TRBJ1-5	NA	CASSSSGTTGQPQHF	TGTGCCAGCAGCTCCTCCGGGACAACGGGACAGCCCCAGCATTTT
NA	TRBV2	TRBJ1-5	NA	CASLTALGAQHF	TGTGCCAGCTTAACAGCCCTCGGGGCCCAGCATTTT
once	TRBV7-2	TRBJ2-1	TRBD2	CASSLFQAGGLDEQFF	TGTGCCAGCAGCTTATTCCAAGCGGGAGGGTTAGATGAGCAGTTCTTC
once	TRBV7-9	TRBJ1-1	TRBD1	CATEGARTEAFF	TGTGCCACAGAGGGGGCTCGGACTGAAGCTTTCTTT